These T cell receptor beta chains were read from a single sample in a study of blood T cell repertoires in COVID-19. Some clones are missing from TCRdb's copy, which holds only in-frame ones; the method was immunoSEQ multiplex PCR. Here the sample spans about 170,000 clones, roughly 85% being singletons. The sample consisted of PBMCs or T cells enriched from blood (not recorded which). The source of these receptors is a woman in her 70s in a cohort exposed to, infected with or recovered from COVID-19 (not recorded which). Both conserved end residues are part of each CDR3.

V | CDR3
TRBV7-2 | CASSLGTGYYEQYF
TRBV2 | CASSEATPYRRGPSSYNEQFF
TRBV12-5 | CASSSAYEQYF
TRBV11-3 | CASSPGQGSGTQYF
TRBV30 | CAWTRSGGNEKLFF
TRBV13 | CASSLRGTLWEQYF
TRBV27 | CASSLRRGVAYEQYF
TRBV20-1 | CSASDPSKTGTYEQYF
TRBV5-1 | CASRETGAFNEKLFF
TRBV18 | CASSLTASNTGELFF
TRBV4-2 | CASSQDWGVVEQYF
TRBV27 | CASSLSWGAGELFF
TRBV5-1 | CASGTEEYTF
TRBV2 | CASRIDSTNEKLFF
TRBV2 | CASSYRALNTEAFF
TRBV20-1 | CSASRAGGTNYEQYF
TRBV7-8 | CASSWTDSNQPQHF
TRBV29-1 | CSVEGRAEKLFF
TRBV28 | CASSPVGEGSPLHF
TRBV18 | CASSPGQETQYF
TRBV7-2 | CASRSRITYGYTF
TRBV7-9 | CASSPRNTRDTQYF
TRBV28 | CASSLPMVVDTQYF
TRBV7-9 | CASSLTGGIGNTIYF
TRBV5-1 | CASSNERSSYEQYF
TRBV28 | CASRLVGAYEQYF
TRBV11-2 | CASSFTGENIQYF
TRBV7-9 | CASSLGEGATTNEKLFF
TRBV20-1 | CSASGGLPERNTIYF
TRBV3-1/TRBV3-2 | CASSPLVLQETQYF
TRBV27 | CASKELAKNIQYF
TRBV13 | CASSLRSTGTYEQYF
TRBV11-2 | CASSKPGQRSYNEQFF
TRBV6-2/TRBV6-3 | CASSPEGAQPQHF
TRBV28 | CASSPPGGLNTEAFF
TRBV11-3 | CASSLVAGGLTPPFF
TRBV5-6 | CASSLYLRAGDTEAFF
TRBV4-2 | CASSQGTSPTGELFF
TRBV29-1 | CSGLGHTDTQYF
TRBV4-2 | CASSPFLTGGEAATNEKLFF
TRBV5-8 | CAGLPGLGDSYEQYF
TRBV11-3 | CASSRGQGEPGNTIYF
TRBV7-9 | CASSLSLSDTQYF
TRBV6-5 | CAGQGWSTDTQYF
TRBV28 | CASRNPSGNQPQHF
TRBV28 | CASSRDTGPGNTIYF
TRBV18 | CASSLAYTGTGNTIYF
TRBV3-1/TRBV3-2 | CASSYLTSSGNTIYF
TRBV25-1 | CASSEDAGGLNTEAFF
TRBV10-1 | CASSPSNPGETEAFF